Listed here are 2 T cell receptor beta chains from one sample, sequenced in a study of human T cells and chemical hapten exposure. Time point in this sample: patch test 2, 6 weeks after DPC sensitization. As to treatment: therapeutic diphenylcyclopropenone sensitization with weekly scalp DPC. MiXCR, applied by TCRdb to the RACE reads, yields one record per CDR3 protein. The table has 110,000 to 150,000 distinct CDR3 sequences, about 10% seen once. The sample consisted of whole blood, taken in connection with sensitization to the hapten diphenylcyclopropenone (DPC). The receptors come from a woman between 45 and 65 years old with alopecia areata. Some clones in this sample may be carry-over from other donors' samples.

This clonotype was counted a few times. V gene TRBV19 combines with J gene TRBJ2-7; D possibly uses TRBD1 or TRBD2 (5 bases each). The CDR3 is 13 amino acids. In germline, CDR1 is LNHDA, CDR2 SQIVND (reference sequence). The ends were cut back, 10 bases at V and 1 base at J, with 14 bases in the middle. CDR3 amino acids: CATRGTASYEQYF. The CDR3 DNA reads TGTGCCACCCGAGGGACGGCGTCCTACGAGCAGTACTTC.

The table lists this clonotype with a few counts. This sequence joins TRBV20-1 and TRBJ2-7, with 11 bases matching TRBD2. CDR3 length: 14 residues. The germline V gene has CDR1 DFQATT and CDR2 SNEGSKA (reference sequence). V lost 4 bases and J lost 4; bases outside the gene matches: 6. CDR3 in amino acids: CSAMASGRPYEQYF. The CDR3 DNA is TGCAGTGCTATGGCTAGCGGGAGGCCATACGAGCAGTACTTC.